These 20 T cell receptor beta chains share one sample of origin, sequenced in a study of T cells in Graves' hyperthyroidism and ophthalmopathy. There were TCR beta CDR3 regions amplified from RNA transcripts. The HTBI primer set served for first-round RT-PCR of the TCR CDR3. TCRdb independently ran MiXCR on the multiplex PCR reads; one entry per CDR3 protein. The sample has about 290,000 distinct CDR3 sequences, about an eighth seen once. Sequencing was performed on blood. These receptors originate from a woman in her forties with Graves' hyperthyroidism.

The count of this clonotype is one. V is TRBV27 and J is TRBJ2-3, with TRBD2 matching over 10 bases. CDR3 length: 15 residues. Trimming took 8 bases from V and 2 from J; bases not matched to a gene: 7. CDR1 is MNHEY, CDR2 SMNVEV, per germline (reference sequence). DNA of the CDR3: TGTGCCAGCGGAAGAGCGGGAGGGGTCACAGATACGCAGTATTTT. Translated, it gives CASGRAGGVTDTQYF.

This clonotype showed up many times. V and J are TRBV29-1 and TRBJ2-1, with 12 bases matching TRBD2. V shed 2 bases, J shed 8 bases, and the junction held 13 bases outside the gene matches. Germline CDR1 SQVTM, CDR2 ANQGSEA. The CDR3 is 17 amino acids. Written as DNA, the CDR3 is TGCAGCGTTGAAATAGGGTCTAGCGGGAGGGCCAGCGATGAGCAGTTCTTC. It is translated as CSVEIGSSGRASDEQFF.

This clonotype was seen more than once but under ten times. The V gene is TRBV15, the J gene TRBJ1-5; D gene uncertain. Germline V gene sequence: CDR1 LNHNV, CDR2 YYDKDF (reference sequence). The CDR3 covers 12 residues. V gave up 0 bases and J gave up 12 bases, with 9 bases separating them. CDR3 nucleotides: TGTGCCACCAGCAGAGATTTGAGGGTCCAGCATTTT. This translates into CATSRDLRVQHF.

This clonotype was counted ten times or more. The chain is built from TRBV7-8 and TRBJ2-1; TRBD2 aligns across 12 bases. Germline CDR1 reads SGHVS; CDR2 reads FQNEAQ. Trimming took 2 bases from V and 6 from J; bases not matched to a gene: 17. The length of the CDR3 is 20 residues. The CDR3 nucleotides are TGTGCCAGCAGCTTAAGGCGACTAGCGGGGGTACCCCAAGGGGGCAATGAGCAGTTCTTC. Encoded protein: CASSLRRLAGVPQGGNEQFF.

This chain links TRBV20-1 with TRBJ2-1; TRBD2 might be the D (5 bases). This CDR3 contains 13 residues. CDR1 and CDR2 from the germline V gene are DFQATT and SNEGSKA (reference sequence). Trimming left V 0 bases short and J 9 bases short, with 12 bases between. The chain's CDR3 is CSARDSLGAEQFF. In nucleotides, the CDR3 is TGCAGTGCTAGAGATTCACTAGGAGCTGAGCAGTTCTTC.

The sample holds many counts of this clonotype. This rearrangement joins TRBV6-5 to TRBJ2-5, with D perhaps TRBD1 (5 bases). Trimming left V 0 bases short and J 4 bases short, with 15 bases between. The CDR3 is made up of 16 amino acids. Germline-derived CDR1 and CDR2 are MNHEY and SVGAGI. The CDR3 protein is CASSYSGGADIETQYF. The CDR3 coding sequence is TGTGCCAGCAGTTACTCAGGTGGGGCGGACATAGAGACCCAGTACTTC.

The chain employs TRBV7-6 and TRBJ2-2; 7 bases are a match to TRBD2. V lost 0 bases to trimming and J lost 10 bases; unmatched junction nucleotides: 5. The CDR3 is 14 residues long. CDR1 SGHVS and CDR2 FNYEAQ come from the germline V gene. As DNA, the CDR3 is TGTGCCAGCAGCTTAGCCGGGGGGAACCAGGAGCTGTTTTTT. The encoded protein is CASSLAGGNQELFF.

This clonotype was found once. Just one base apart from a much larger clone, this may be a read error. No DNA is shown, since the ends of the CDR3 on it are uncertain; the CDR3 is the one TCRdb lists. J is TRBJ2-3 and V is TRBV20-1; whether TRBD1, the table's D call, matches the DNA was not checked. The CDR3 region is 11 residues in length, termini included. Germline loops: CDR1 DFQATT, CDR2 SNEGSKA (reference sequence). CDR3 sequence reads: CSTSVPDTQYF.

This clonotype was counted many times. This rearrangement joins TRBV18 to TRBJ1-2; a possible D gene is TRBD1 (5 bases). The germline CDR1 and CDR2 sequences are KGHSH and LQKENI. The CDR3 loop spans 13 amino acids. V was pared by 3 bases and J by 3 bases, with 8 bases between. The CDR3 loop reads CASSPGDHYGYTF. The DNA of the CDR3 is TGTGCCAGCTCACCGGGGGACCACTATGGCTACACCTTC.

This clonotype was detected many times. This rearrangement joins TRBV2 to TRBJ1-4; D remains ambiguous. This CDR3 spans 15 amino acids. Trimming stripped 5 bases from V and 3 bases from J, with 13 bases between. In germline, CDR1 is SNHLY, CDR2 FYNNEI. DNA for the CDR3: TGTGCCAGCAGTTTTTTCCAGGAGTCTAATGAAAAACTGTTTTTT. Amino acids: CASSFFQESNEKLFF.

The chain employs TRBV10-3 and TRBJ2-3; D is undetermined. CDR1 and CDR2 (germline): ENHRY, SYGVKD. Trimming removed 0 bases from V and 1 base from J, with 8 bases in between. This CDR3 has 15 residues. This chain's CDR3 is CAISESRTGTDTQYF. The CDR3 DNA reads TGTGCCATCAGTGAGTCCCGCACAGGCACAGATACGCAGTATTTT.

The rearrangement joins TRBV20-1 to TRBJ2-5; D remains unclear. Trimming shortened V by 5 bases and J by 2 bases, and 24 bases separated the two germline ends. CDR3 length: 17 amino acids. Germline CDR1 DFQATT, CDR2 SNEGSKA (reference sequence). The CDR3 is CSAWAPPGMGLQETQYF. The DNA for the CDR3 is TGCAGTGCTTGGGCGCCACCCGGTATGGGCTTACAAGAGACCCAGTACTTC.

The CDR3 nucleotides are TGTGCCGGATCGGAGGGGAACACTGAAGCTTTCTTT. It specifies CAGSEGNTEAFF. The chain joins TRBV2 to TRBJ1-1; D remains ambiguous. CDR3 length equals 12 residues. CDR1 and CDR2 from the germline V gene are SNHLY and FYNNEI. V dropped 11 bases and J dropped 1 base, with 11 bases sitting between them.

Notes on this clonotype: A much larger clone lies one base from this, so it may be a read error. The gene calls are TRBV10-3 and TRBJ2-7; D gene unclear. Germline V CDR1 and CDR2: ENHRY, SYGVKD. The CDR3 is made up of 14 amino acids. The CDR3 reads CALSESIVIYEQYF. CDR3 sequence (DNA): TGTGCCCTCAGTGAGTCGATCGTGATCTACGAGCAGTACTTC.

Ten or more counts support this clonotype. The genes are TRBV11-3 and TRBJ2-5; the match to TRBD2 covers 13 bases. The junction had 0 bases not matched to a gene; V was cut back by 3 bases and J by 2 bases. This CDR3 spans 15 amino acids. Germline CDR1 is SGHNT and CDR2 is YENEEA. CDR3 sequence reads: CASSLGLAGQETQYF. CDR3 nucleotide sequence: TGTGCCAGCAGCTTGGGACTAGCGGGGCAAGAGACCCAGTACTTC.

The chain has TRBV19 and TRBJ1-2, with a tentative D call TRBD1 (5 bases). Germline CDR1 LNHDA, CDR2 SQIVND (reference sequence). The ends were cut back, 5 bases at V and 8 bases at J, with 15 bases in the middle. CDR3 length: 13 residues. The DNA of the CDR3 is TGTGCCAGTAGTGGATCCCTCTGGGGGGGCTACACCTTC. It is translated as CASSGSLWGGYTF.

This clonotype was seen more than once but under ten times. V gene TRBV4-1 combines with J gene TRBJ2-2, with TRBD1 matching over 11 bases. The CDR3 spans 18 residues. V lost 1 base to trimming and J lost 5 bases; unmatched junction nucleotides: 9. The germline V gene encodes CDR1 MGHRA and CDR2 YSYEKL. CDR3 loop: CASSQGTRTGGKTGELFF. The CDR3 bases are TGCGCCAGCAGCCAAGGAACCCGGACAGGGGGCAAGACCGGGGAGCTGTTTTTT.

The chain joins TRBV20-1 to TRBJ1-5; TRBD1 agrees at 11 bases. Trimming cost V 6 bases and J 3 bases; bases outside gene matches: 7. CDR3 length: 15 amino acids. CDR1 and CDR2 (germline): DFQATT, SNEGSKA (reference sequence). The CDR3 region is CSAVGQGGNNQPQHF. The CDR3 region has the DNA TGCAGTGCAGTGGGACAGGGGGGAAACAATCAGCCCCAGCATTTT.

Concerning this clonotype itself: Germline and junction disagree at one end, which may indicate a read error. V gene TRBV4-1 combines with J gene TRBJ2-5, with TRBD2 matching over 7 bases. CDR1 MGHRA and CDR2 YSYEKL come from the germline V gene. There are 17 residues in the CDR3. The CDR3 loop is CASSQVGRERERESQYF. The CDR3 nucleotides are TGCGCCAGCAGCCAAGTGGGGCGGGAGCGAGAGAGAGAGAGCCAGTACTTC.

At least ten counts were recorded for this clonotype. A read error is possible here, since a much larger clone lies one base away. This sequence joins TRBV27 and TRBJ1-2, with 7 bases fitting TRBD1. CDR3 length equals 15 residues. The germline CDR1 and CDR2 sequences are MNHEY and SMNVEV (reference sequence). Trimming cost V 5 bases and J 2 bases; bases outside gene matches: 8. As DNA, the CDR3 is TGTGCCAGCAGTGTCCGGGGACAGCCGAACTATGGCTACACCTTC. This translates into CASSVRGQPNYGYTF.